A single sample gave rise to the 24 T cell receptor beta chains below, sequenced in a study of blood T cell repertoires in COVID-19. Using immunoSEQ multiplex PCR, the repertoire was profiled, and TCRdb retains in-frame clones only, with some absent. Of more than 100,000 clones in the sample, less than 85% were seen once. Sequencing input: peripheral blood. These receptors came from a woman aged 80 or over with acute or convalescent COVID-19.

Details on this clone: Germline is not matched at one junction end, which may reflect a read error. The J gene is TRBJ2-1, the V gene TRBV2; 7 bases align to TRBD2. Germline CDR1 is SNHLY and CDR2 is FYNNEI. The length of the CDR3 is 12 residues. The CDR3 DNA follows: TGTGCCAGCAGTAAAGCGGGGCTGGAGCAGTTCTTC. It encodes CASSKAGLEQFF.

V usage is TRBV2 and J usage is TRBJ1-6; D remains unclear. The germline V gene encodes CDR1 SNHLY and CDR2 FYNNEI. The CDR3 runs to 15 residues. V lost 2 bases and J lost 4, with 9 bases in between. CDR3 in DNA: TGTGCCAGCAGTGAAAGTGAACAGTATAATTCACCCCTCCACTTT. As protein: CASSESEQYNSPLHF.

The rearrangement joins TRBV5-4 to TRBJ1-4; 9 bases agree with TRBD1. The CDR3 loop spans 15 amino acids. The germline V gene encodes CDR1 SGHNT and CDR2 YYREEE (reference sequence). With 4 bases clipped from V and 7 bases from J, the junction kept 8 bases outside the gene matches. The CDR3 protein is CASSPGGQGFEKLFF. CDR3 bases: TGTGCCAGCAGCCCCGGCGGACAGGGGTTTGAAAAACTGTTTTTT.

CDR3 loop: CASRHRSGQGREYNEQFF. For the CDR3, the DNA is TGTGCCAGCAGACACAGATCAGGGCAAGGGAGGGAATACAATGAGCAGTTCTTC. This chain connects TRBV11-2 to TRBJ2-1; 7 bases agree with TRBD2. The V gene's germline CDR1 is SGHAT and CDR2 FQNNGV. The CDR3 runs to 18 residues. The ends lost 6 bases at V and 4 bases at J; junction bases unmatched: 18.

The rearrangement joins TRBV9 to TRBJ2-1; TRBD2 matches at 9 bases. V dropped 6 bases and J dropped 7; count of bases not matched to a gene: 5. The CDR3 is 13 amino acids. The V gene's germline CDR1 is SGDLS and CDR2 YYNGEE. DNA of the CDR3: TGTGCCAGCAAACCCAGCGGGGGGAATGAGCAGTTCTTC. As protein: CASKPSGGNEQFF.

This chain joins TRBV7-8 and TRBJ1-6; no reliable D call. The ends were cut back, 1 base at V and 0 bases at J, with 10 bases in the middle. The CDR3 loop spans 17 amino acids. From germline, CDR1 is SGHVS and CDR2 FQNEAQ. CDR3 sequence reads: CASSLEGGSSYNSPLHF. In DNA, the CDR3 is TGTGCCAGCAGCTTAGAAGGCGGCAGCTCCTATAATTCACCCCTCCACTTT.

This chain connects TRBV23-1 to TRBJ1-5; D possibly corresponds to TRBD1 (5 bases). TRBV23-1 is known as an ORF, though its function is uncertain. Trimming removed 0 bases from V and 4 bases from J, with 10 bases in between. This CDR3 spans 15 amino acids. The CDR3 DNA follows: TGCGCCAGCAGTCAATCGGGGGGGTCAAATCAGCCCCAGCATTTT. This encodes CASSQSGGSNQPQHF.

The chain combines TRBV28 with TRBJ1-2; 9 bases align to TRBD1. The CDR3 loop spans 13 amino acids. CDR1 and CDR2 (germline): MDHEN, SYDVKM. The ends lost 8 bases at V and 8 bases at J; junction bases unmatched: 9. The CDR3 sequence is CASGYRGLRGYTF. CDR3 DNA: TGTGCCAGCGGGTACAGGGGGCTCCGGGGCTACACCTTC.

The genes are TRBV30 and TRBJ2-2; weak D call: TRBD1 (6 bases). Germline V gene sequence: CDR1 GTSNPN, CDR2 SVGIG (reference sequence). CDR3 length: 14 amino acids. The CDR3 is CAEMSGANTGELFF. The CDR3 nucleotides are TGTGCGGAAATGTCAGGGGCTAACACCGGGGAGCTGTTTTTT.

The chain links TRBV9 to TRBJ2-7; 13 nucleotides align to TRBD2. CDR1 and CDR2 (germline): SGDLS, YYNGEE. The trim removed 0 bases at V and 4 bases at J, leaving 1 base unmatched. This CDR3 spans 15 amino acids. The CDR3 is CASSVGTSGSYEQYF. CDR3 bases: TGTGCCAGCAGCGTAGGGACTAGCGGGAGTTACGAGCAGTACTTC.

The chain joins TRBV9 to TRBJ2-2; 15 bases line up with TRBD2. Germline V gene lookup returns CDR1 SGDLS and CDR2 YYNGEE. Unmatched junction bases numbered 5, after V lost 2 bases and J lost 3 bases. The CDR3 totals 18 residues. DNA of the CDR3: TGTGCCAGCAGCGTTGGACTAGCGGGGGGGCCATACACCGGGGAGCTGTTTTTT. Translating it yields CASSVGLAGGPYTGELFF.

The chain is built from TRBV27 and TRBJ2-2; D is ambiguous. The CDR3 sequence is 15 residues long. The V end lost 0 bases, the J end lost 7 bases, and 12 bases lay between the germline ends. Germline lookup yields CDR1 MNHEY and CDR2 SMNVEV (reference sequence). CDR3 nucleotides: TGTGCCAGCAGTTTATCGAAACTGGGCCGCGGGGAGCTGTTTTTT. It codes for CASSLSKLGRGELFF.

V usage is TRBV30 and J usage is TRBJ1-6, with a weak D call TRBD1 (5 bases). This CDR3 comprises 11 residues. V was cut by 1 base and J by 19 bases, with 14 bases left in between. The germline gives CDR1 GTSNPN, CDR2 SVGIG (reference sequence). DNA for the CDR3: TGTGCCTGGAGTGAAACGGGACTACGGCACTTT. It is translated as CAWSETGLRHF.

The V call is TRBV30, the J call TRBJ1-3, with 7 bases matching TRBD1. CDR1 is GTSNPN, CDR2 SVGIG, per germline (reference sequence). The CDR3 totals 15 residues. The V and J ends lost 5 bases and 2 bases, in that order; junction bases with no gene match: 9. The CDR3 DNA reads TGTGCCTGGGACGCCGACAGGGTCCCTGGAAACACCATATATTTT. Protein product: CAWDADRVPGNTIYF.

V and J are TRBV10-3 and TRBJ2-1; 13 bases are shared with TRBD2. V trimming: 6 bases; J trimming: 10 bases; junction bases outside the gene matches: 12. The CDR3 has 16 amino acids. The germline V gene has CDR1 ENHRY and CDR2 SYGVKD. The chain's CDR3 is CAIRAGTSGILGEQFF. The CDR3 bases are TGTGCCATCAGAGCCGGGACTAGCGGGATCCTTGGGGAGCAGTTCTTC.

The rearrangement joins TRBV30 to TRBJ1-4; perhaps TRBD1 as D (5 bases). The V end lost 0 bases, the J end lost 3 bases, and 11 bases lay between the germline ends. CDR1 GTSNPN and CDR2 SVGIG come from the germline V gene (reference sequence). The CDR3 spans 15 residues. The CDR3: CAWSVGAGANEKLFF. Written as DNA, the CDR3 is TGTGCCTGGAGTGTAGGGGCCGGAGCTAATGAAAAACTGTTTTTT.

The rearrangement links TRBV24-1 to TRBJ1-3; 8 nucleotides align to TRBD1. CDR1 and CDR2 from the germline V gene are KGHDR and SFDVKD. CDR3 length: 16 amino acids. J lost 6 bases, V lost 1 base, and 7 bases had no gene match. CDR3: CATSDFKQGEENTIYF. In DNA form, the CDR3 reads TGTGCCACCAGTGATTTTAAACAGGGGGAGGAAAACACCATATATTTT.

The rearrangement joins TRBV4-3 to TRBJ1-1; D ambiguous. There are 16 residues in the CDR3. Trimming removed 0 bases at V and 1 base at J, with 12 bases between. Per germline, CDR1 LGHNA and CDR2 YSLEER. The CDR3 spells CASSQDFVAQNTEAFF. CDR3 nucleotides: TGCGCCAGCAGCCAAGATTTTGTAGCACAGAACACTGAAGCTTTCTTT.

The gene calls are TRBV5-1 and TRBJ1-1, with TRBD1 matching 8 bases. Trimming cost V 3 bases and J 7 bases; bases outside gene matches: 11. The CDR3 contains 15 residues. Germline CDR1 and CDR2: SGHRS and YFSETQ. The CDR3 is CASSWNGQGHSEAFF. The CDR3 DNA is TGCGCCAGCAGCTGGAACGGACAGGGCCATAGTGAAGCTTTCTTT.

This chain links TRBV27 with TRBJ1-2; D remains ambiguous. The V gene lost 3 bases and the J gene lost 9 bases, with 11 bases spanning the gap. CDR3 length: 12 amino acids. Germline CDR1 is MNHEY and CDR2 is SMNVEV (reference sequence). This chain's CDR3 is CASSFRGGRYTF. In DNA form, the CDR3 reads TGTGCCAGCAGTTTCCGGGGTGGGCGCTACACCTTC.

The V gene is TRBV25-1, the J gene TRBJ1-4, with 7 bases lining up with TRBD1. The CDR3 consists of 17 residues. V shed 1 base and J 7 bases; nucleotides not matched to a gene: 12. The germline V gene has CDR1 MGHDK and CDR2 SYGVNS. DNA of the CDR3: TGTGCCAGCAGTGAATCCCGATCTACAGGGGAAGGTGAAAAACTGTTTTTT. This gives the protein CASSESRSTGEGEKLFF.

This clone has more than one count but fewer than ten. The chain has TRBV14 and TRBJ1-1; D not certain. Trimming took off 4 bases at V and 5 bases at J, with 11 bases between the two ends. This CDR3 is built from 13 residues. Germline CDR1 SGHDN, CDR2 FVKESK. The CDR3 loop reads CASSPLERTEAFF. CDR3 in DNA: TGTGCCAGCAGCCCCCTGGAGAGAACTGAAGCTTTCTTT.

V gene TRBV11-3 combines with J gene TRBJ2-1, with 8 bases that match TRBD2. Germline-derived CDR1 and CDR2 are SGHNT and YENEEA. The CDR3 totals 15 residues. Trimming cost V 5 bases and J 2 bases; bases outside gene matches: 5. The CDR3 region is CASSHQAGAYNEQFF. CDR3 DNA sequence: TGTGCCAGCAGCCACCAAGCGGGGGCCTACAATGAGCAGTTCTTC.

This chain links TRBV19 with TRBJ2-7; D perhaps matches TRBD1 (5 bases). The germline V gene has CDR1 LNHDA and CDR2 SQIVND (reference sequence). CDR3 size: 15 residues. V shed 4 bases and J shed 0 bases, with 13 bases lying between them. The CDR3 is CASSTTAGSSYEQYF. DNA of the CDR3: TGTGCCAGTAGTACGACAGCTGGAAGCTCCTACGAGCAGTACTTC.